Listed here are 27 T cell receptor beta chains from one sample, sequenced in a study of patients and donors after allogeneic stem cell transplantation. TCRdb fed the RT-PCR reads into MiXCR, producing one record per CDR3 protein. The table has some 150,000 distinct CDR3 sequences, 30% to 45% seen once. The material sequenced was blood, either unsorted or a sorted T cell fraction (not recorded which). The receptors were sampled from a human donor who was either an allogeneic HSCT recipient or a stem cell or donor lymphocyte infusion donor (not recorded which). It is not recorded whose cells these are; they may come from a transplant donor.

In its sample, this clonotype was seen a few times. The chain combines TRBV6-5 with TRBJ1-5, with no clear D. Looked up from germline, CDR1 is MNHEY and CDR2 is SVGAGI. This CDR3 is built from 9 residues. V dropped 11 bases and J dropped 9 bases, with 8 bases sitting between them. CDR3 residues: CASGWPQHF. CDR3 bases: TGTGCCTCGGGCTGGCCCCAGCATTTT.

This chain connects TRBV24-1 to TRBJ2-1; 7 nucleotides match TRBD1. This CDR3 has 16 residues. CDR1 is KGHDR and CDR2 is SFDVKD in the germline V gene. V gave up 3 bases and J gave up 0 bases; unmatched junction bases: 4. The CDR3 region is CATSDTRGPSYNEQFF. The CDR3 nucleotides read TGTGCCACCAGTGATACTAGGGGGCCCTCCTACAATGAGCAGTTCTTC.

This clonotype was recorded a few times. The chain employs TRBV30 and TRBJ1-1; D unclear. The V end lost 0 bases, the J end lost 6 bases, and 17 bases lay between the germline ends. The CDR3 totals 15 residues. The germline V gene encodes CDR1 GTSNPN and CDR2 SVGIG (reference sequence). The CDR3 is CAWSVEGRGRAEAFF. The CDR3 nucleotides are TGTGCCTGGAGTGTAGAGGGCCGCGGGAGGGCTGAAGCTTTCTTT.

This clonotype came up a few times. The chain employs TRBV7-2 and TRBJ1-1, with no clear D. CDR3 length equals 14 residues. Trimming took off 5 bases at V and 0 bases at J, with 10 bases between the two ends. Germline-derived CDR1 and CDR2 are SGHTA and FQGNSA. As DNA, the CDR3 is TGTGCCAGCAGCGTCCAGGTCATGAACACTGAAGCTTTCTTT. Its translation: CASSVQVMNTEAFF.

Only a few counts were recorded for this clonotype. The genes are TRBV4-2 and TRBJ1-1, with no clear D. Germline values: CDR1 LGHNA, CDR2 YNFKEQ. The CDR3 length is 11 residues. V lost 1 base and J lost 5, with 2 bases in between. The CDR3 here is CASSQATEAFF. The CDR3 DNA is TGTGCCAGCAGCCAAGCTACTGAAGCTTTCTTT.

This sequence joins TRBV20-1 and TRBJ2-7, with D perhaps being TRBD1 or TRBD2 (5 bases each). The germline CDR1 and CDR2 sequences are DFQATT and SNEGSKA (reference sequence). V lost 6 bases to trimming and J lost 5 bases, with 17 bases between them. The CDR3 length is 13 residues. CDR3 region: CSAPWRGAHEQYF. As DNA, the CDR3 is TGCAGTGCACCCTGGAGAGGGGCCCACGAGCAGTACTTC.

The chain has TRBV5-8 and TRBJ1-1, with 9 positions matching TRBD1. Unmatched junction bases numbered 10, after V lost 5 bases and J lost 5 bases. The CDR3 runs 15 residues. Germline lookup yields CDR1 SGHTS and CDR2 YDEGEE. DNA of the CDR3: TGTGCCAGCAGGGGACAGGGAGGGAAGGGAACTGAAGCTTTCTTT. It codes for CASRGQGGKGTEAFF. Drawing the rest from reference TRBV5-8 and TRBJ1-1, the complete variable domain is EAGVTQSPTHLIKTRGQQATLRCSPISGHTSVYWYQQALGLGLQFLLWYDEGEERNRGNFPPRFSGRQFPNYSSELNVNALELEDSALYLCASRGQGGKGTEAFFGQGTRLTVV.

This clonotype has only a few counts. The conserved final phenylalanine or tryptophan is absent from the CDR3, which likely points to a read error. V usage is TRBV5-1 and J usage is TRBJ1-1; TRBD1 might be the D (6 bases). There are 15 residues in the CDR3. The V gene's germline CDR1 is SGHRS and CDR2 YFSETQ. The V gene lost 6 bases and the J gene lost 2 bases, with 17 bases spanning the gap. CDR3: CASTPDPGGNTEAFL. The CDR3 DNA follows: TGCGCCAGCACCCCGGATCCGGGGGGCAACACTGAAGCTTTCCTT.

This sequence joins TRBV7-9 and TRBJ2-7; D may be TRBD2 (5 bases). The V end lost 5 bases, the J end lost 2 bases, and 19 bases lay between the germline ends. Looked up from germline, CDR1 is SEHNR and CDR2 is FQNEAQ (reference sequence). The CDR3 totals 16 residues. CDR3 protein: CASSPGVYFWTYEQYV. In nucleotides, the CDR3 is TGTGCCAGCAGCCCCGGGGTCTACTTTTGGACCTACGAGCAGTACGTC.

The gene calls are TRBV12-3 or TRBV12-4 and TRBJ2-5, with D maybe TRBD2 (5 bases). This CDR3 region has 12 residues. Trimming removed 7 bases at V and 6 bases at J, with 12 bases between. The DNA for the CDR3 is TGTGCCAGCACCGCCGGGATAAAGACCCAGTACTTC. This sequence encodes CASTAGIKTQYF.

This clonotype has a handful of counts. This rearrangement joins TRBV24-1 to TRBJ1-1; D perhaps matches TRBD1 (5 bases). Trimming removed 7 bases at V and 3 bases at J, with 11 bases between. The CDR3 has 13 residues. CDR1 and CDR2 from the germline V gene are KGHDR and SFDVKD. The CDR3: CATRTGTHTEAFF. DNA of the CDR3: TGTGCCACCAGAACGGGGACCCACACTGAAGCTTTCTTT.

The chain combines TRBV5-1 with TRBJ1-1, with TRBD1 matching 7 bases. Germline V gene sequence: CDR1 SGHRS, CDR2 YFSETQ. This CDR3 has 15 amino acids. J gave up 3 bases and V 0 bases, and 5 bases lay outside the gene matches. Here the CDR3 DNA reads TGCGCCAGCAGCTTGGACAGGGGAGGGGACACTGAAGCTTTCTTT. Its translation is CASSLDRGGDTEAFF.

This clonotype was recorded a few times. This chain links TRBV10-3 with TRBJ1-2; TRBD1 matches at 8 bases. Germline V gives CDR1 ENHRY, CDR2 SYGVKD. This CDR3 spans 16 amino acids. The ends lost 5 bases at V and 2 bases at J; junction bases unmatched: 10. The CDR3 spells CAISLLDRGENYGYTF. As DNA, the CDR3 is TGTGCCATCAGTCTCTTAGACAGGGGAGAAAACTATGGCTACACCTTC.

The chain recombines TRBV2 with TRBJ1-2; 7 nucleotides align to TRBD1. The CDR3 loop spans 16 amino acids. The junction had 9 bases not matched to a gene; V was cut back by 3 bases and J by 2 bases. Germline V gives CDR1 SNHLY, CDR2 FYNNEI. The CDR3 here is CASSDAGDRSNYGYTF. The DNA of the CDR3 is TGTGCCAGCAGTGACGCCGGGGACAGATCAAACTATGGCTACACCTTC.

The V gene is TRBV30, the J gene TRBJ1-3; D gene uncertain. The CDR3 loop spans 14 amino acids. CDR1 is GTSNPN, CDR2 SVGIG, per germline (reference sequence). Deletions cut 2 bases from V and 9 bases from J, with 17 bases between. CDR3 sequence reads: CAWSKRREGGTIYF. In DNA, the CDR3 is TGTGCCTGGAGTAAGAGACGGGAGGGAGGCACCATATATTTT.

The chain uses TRBV9 and TRBJ1-4; the D is unclear. Germline V gene sequence: CDR1 SGDLS, CDR2 YYNGEE. The CDR3 contains 15 residues. V gave up 7 bases and J gave up 3 bases, with 16 bases separating them. CDR3 in amino acids: CASGFGGQSNEKLFF. The CDR3 DNA reads TGTGCCAGCGGTTTTGGAGGGCAGTCTAATGAAAAACTGTTTTTT.

This clonotype appeared a few times. The chain employs TRBV7-9 and TRBJ1-5, with 7 bases aligning to TRBD1. With 5 bases clipped from V and 3 bases from J, the junction kept 4 bases outside the gene matches. The CDR3 consists of 14 residues. CDR1 and CDR2 (germline): SEHNR, FQNEAQ (reference sequence). CDR3 DNA: TGTGCCAGCAGCCAGGGGGGTTTCAATCAGCCCCAGCATTTT. As protein: CASSQGGFNQPQHF.

This rearrangement joins TRBV12-3 or TRBV12-4 to TRBJ1-4; D not certain. The CDR3 extends over 15 amino acids. V lost 4 bases, J lost 5 bases, and 14 bases lay in between. CDR3 nucleotide sequence: TGTGCCAGCAGTTCTCCCCTGGGGTTAAATGAAAAACTGTTTTTT. This sequence encodes CASSSPLGLNEKLFF.

The V call is TRBV28, the J call TRBJ1-2; no clear D. This CDR3 contains 12 residues. V was pared by 5 bases and J by 5 bases, with 9 bases between. Per the germline V gene, CDR1 is MDHEN and CDR2 is SYDVKM. The CDR3 bases are TGTGCCAGCAGTCGGGGTCGGTATGGCTACACCTTC. This gives the protein CASSRGRYGYTF.

Concerning this clonotype itself: Given the absence of the conserved phenylalanine or tryptophan at the CDR3 end, a read error is likely. The gene calls are TRBV4-2 and TRBJ1-1, with unresolved D. The CDR3 contains 15 residues. The germline CDR1 and CDR2 sequences are LGHNA and YNFKEQ. Trimming removed 2 bases at V and 0 bases at J, with 10 bases between. CDR3 nucleotide sequence: TGTGCCAGCAGCCAATTATGGGATATGAACACTGAAGCTTTCTTG. It is translated as CASSQLWDMNTEAFL.

The chain recombines TRBV20-1 with TRBJ1-1; 9 bases match TRBD1. V was clipped by 1 base and J by 13 bases; unmatched bases: 7. The CDR3 covers 12 residues. Germline CDR1 reads DFQATT; CDR2 reads SNEGSKA (reference sequence). CDR3 in amino acids: CSARGTGAEVFF. For the CDR3, the DNA is TGCAGTGCTAGAGGGACAGGGGCCGAGGTTTTCTTT.

Worth noting for this clonotype: The missing conserved phenylalanine or tryptophan at the end of this CDR3 makes a read error likely. The CDR3 DNA follows: TGTGCCACCACCCTCGGGACAGGGGAAGTAGAGACCCAGTACTAC. The encoded protein is CATTLGTGEVETQYY. The genes are TRBV15 and TRBJ2-5, with 10 bases matching TRBD1. The CDR3 extends over 15 amino acids. The V gene's germline CDR1 is LNHNV and CDR2 YYDKDF (reference sequence). V trimming: 7 bases; J trimming: 4 bases; junction bases outside the gene matches: 9.

This clonotype was recorded a few times. This rearrangement joins TRBV5-1 to TRBJ1-2; D is possibly TRBD1 (5 bases). Between the trimmed V and J ends, which lost 3 bases and 8 bases, there was a span of 17 bases. The germline V gene encodes CDR1 SGHRS and CDR2 YFSETQ. This CDR3 region has 14 residues. In nucleotides, the CDR3 is TGCGCCAGCAGCTCGAGCCTACAGGCTAAGGGCTACACCTTC. It specifies CASSSSLQAKGYTF.

This clonotype was counted a few times. The chain joins TRBV12-3 or TRBV12-4 to TRBJ2-4; 7 nucleotides agree with TRBD1. The length of the CDR3 is 14 residues. V shed 3 bases and J 3 bases; nucleotides not matched to a gene: 2. The CDR3: CASSLAGGKNIQYF. CDR3 coding DNA: TGTGCCAGCAGTTTGGCAGGGGGCAAAAACATTCAGTACTTC.

In this sample, this clonotype turned up a few times. The chain joins TRBV12-3 or TRBV12-4 to TRBJ2-3, with D unclear. The CDR3 loop spans 11 amino acids. Trimming took 3 bases from V and 6 from J, leaving 4 bases between them. CDR3 in DNA: TGTGCCAGCAGTTTCTGGGATACGCAGTATTTT. Encoded protein: CASSFWDTQYF.

This clonotype showed up just once. The genes are TRBV24-1 and TRBJ2-5; D unresolved. Germline CDR1 and CDR2: KGHDR and SFDVKD. V lost 7 bases, J lost 3 bases, and 11 bases lay in between. This CDR3 contains 13 residues. The chain's CDR3 is CATSQPLEETQYF. For the CDR3, the DNA is TGTGCCACCAGCCAGCCCTTAGAAGAGACCCAGTACTTC.

At least ten counts were recorded for this clonotype. The chain is built from TRBV12-3 or TRBV12-4 and TRBJ1-2, with no clear D. This CDR3 is 13 amino acids long. V lost 1 base and J 2 bases, leaving 5 bases between the germline ends. CDR3 in DNA: TGTGCCAGCAGTTTAGGGGCCAACTATGGCTACACCTTC. This encodes CASSLGANYGYTF.